A selection of T cell receptor beta chains follows, all from one sample in a study of T cell responses to AZD1222 COVID-19 vaccine. Sequencing was performed with immunoSEQ multiplex PCR; in TCRdb, only in-frame clones are kept and a portion is missing. The sample records roughly 91,000 clones, roughly nine tenths being singletons. The sample in question was peripheral blood, obtained on day 0 of AZD1222 vaccination. Receptors originate from an adult in good health. CDR3s include the opening cysteine and the closing phenylalanine or tryptophan. Fields, in order: V gene, D gene, J gene, clone size, CDR3 DNA, CDR3 protein. D genes are given only for firm matches. Clone sizes are given selectively: once, few, many, or a class where the clone is expanded.

V gene: TRBV5-1; D gene: -; J gene: TRBJ1-4; clone size: -; CDR3 DNA: TGCGCCAGCAGCTTCTCTGGTGCAACTAATGAAAAACTGTTTTTT; CDR3 protein: CASSFSGATNEKLFF
V gene: TRBV20-1; D gene: -; J gene: TRBJ2-1; clone size: once; CDR3 DNA: TGCGTAGTCCCGGGAGAGCAGCAGTTCTTC; CDR3 protein: CVVPGEQQFF
V gene: TRBV5-8; D gene: TRBD1; J gene: TRBJ2-2; clone size: -; CDR3 DNA: TGTGCCAGCAGCTATCAGGGGGCCGTCGGGGAGCTGTTTTTT; CDR3 protein: CASSYQGAVGELFF
V gene: TRBV5-6; D gene: -; J gene: TRBJ1-2; clone size: -; CDR3 DNA: TGTGCCAGCAGCTACTCTTGGGGGGCCGACTATGGCTACACCTTC; CDR3 protein: CASSYSWGADYGYTF
V gene: TRBV10-2; D gene: -; J gene: TRBJ1-6; clone size: -; CDR3 DNA: TGCGCCAGCAAGGCGGACCTACTACAAAATTCACCCCTCCACTTT; CDR3 protein: CASKADLLQNSPLHF
V gene: TRBV28; D gene: -; J gene: TRBJ1-1; clone size: -; CDR3 DNA: TGTGCCAGCAGTTTAGGAACCCGGACATTTGAAGCTTTCTTT; CDR3 protein: CASSLGTRTFEAFF
V gene: TRBV6-1; D gene: -; J gene: TRBJ2-3; clone size: -; CDR3 DNA: TGTGCCAGCAGTGAGAGACTAGTTACGCAGTATTTT; CDR3 protein: CASSERLVTQYF
V gene: TRBV5-1; D gene: -; J gene: TRBJ2-7; clone size: few; CDR3 DNA: TGCGCCAGCAGAGGTGAGGTAGAGCAGTACTTC; CDR3 protein: CASRGEVEQYF
V gene: TRBV29-1; D gene: -; J gene: TRBJ2-2; clone size: -; CDR3 DNA: TGCAGCGTTCAATCTTCCACGCGAGGTGGGGAGCTGTTTTTT; CDR3 protein: CSVQSSTRGGELFF
V gene: TRBV27; D gene: -; J gene: TRBJ2-1; clone size: -; CDR3 DNA: TGTGCCAGCAGTGATATTGGGGGTGAGCAGTTCTTC; CDR3 protein: CASSDIGGEQFF
V gene: TRBV12-3/TRBV12-4; D gene: -; J gene: TRBJ1-6; clone size: -; CDR3 DNA: TGTGCCAGCAGTCTCGGACTGCATTCACCCCTCCACTTT; CDR3 protein: CASSLGLHSPLHF
V gene: TRBV19; D gene: TRBD1; J gene: TRBJ1-5; clone size: -; CDR3 DNA: TGTGCCAGTAGGACAGGGGGGGATCAGCCCCAGCATTTT; CDR3 protein: CASRTGGDQPQHF
V gene: TRBV5-1; D gene: -; J gene: TRBJ2-7; clone size: -; CDR3 DNA: TGCGCCAGCAGCTTGGACGGGTTTAGTGGCGAGCAGTACTTC; CDR3 protein: CASSLDGFSGEQYF
V gene: TRBV5-1; D gene: -; J gene: TRBJ2-2; clone size: -; CDR3 DNA: TGCGCCAGCAGCTTACAGGGAAGGGCGAACACCGGGGAGCTGTTTTTT; CDR3 protein: CASSLQGRANTGELFF
V gene: TRBV5-6; D gene: -; J gene: TRBJ2-1; clone size: -; CDR3 DNA: TGTGCCAGCAGCCCGCCGACAGATTACAATGAGCAGTTCTTC; CDR3 protein: CASSPPTDYNEQFF
V gene: TRBV25-1; D gene: -; J gene: TRBJ2-7; clone size: -; CDR3 DNA: TGTGCCAGCAGTCACGGTGGTCCTAGCGAGCAGTACTTC; CDR3 protein: CASSHGGPSEQYF
V gene: TRBV6-5; D gene: TRBD1; J gene: TRBJ2-2; clone size: -; CDR3 DNA: TGTGCCAGCACCCGGACAGGGGGAGGCACCGGGGAGCTGTTTTTT; CDR3 protein: CASTRTGGGTGELFF
V gene: TRBV30; D gene: -; J gene: TRBJ1-3; clone size: -; CDR3 DNA: TGTGCCTTGAAACGGGCAGACTCTGGAAACACCATATATTTT; CDR3 protein: CALKRADSGNTIYF
V gene: TRBV5-1; D gene: TRBD1; J gene: TRBJ1-4; clone size: -; CDR3 DNA: TGCGCCAGCAGCGCCCGGGACAGCGAAAAACTGTTTTTT; CDR3 protein: CASSARDSEKLFF
V gene: TRBV28; D gene: -; J gene: TRBJ2-1; clone size: -; CDR3 DNA: TGTGCCAGCAGTTTCGGGTCGGGAGTTCGGTTCTTC; CDR3 protein: CASSFGSGVRFF
V gene: TRBV6-6; D gene: -; J gene: TRBJ1-5; clone size: -; CDR3 DNA: TGTGCCACCTCACGGGTAGCATTGAATCAGCCCCAGCATTTT; CDR3 protein: CATSRVALNQPQHF
V gene: TRBV6-1; D gene: -; J gene: TRBJ1-5; clone size: -; CDR3 DNA: TGTGCCAGCAGTGAACGCAAAATTGGGGACAATCAGCCCCAGCATTTT; CDR3 protein: CASSERKIGDNQPQHF
V gene: TRBV3-1/TRBV3-2; D gene: -; J gene: TRBJ2-1; clone size: -; CDR3 DNA: TGTGCCAGCAGCCCGCGACAGGGAGGGGGTGAGCAGTTCTTC; CDR3 protein: CASSPRQGGGEQFF
V gene: TRBV6-1; D gene: -; J gene: TRBJ1-5; clone size: few; CDR3 DNA: TGTGCCAGCAGTGAAGGGGTGGGGAGGGGCAATCAGCCCCAGCATTTT; CDR3 protein: CASSEGVGRGNQPQHF
V gene: TRBV28; D gene: -; J gene: TRBJ2-7; clone size: once; CDR3 DNA: TGTGCCAGCAGCCGCCTCTCGGAATTCTACGAGCAGTACTTC; CDR3 protein: CASSRLSEFYEQYF
V gene: TRBV7-8; D gene: TRBD1; J gene: TRBJ1-4; clone size: -; CDR3 DNA: TGTGCCAGTAGGCGGGCAGGGGGTGATAATGAAAAACTGTTTTTT; CDR3 protein: CASRRAGGDNEKLFF
V gene: TRBV15; D gene: -; J gene: TRBJ2-1; clone size: -; CDR3 DNA: TGTGCCACCAGCCTCTTAGGTCAGGGGAAGGGTGAGCAGTTCTTC; CDR3 protein: CATSLLGQGKGEQFF
V gene: TRBV7-8; D gene: -; J gene: TRBJ1-2; clone size: -; CDR3 DNA: TGTGCCAGCAGCTTAGCGATTGAATATGGCTACACCTTC; CDR3 protein: CASSLAIEYGYTF
V gene: TRBV12-3/TRBV12-4; D gene: -; J gene: TRBJ1-6; clone size: -; CDR3 DNA: TGTGCCAGCAGGTATATGGGTTCACCCCTCCACTTT; CDR3 protein: CASRYMGSPLHF
V gene: TRBV28; D gene: -; J gene: TRBJ2-7; clone size: -; CDR3 DNA: TGTGCCAGCAGAGGACAGCAACTACCCTACGAGCAGTACTTC; CDR3 protein: CASRGQQLPYEQYF
V gene: TRBV6-4; D gene: -; J gene: TRBJ2-6; clone size: -; CDR3 DNA: TGTGCCAGCAGCGATCTCGGGGGTCTTGGGGCCAACGTCCTGACTTTC; CDR3 protein: CASSDLGGLGANVLTF
V gene: TRBV6-5; D gene: TRBD1; J gene: TRBJ1-1; clone size: -; CDR3 DNA: TGTGCCAGCAGACAAGCGGGACAGGAGAACACTGAAGCTTTCTTT; CDR3 protein: CASRQAGQENTEAFF
V gene: TRBV10-1; D gene: -; J gene: TRBJ2-1; clone size: -; CDR3 DNA: TGCGCCAGCAGTGAAAGGGTTACAGGGCGGTCGGTTGAGCAGTTCTTC; CDR3 protein: CASSERVTGRSVEQFF
V gene: TRBV2; D gene: TRBD1; J gene: TRBJ2-3; clone size: -; CDR3 DNA: TGTGCCAGCAGTGAGGGCAGGGGGCTCGCAGATACGCAGTATTTT; CDR3 protein: CASSEGRGLADTQYF
V gene: TRBV7-9; D gene: -; J gene: TRBJ1-2; clone size: -; CDR3 DNA: TGTGCCAGCAGCTTGAACAGTGTTTGGGGGGGCTACACCTTC; CDR3 protein: CASSLNSVWGGYTF
V gene: TRBV10-2; D gene: TRBD1; J gene: TRBJ2-5; clone size: -; CDR3 DNA: TGCGCCAGCAGCGAAGGAGCAGGGGGCCTCCAAGAGACCCAGTACTTC; CDR3 protein: CASSEGAGGLQETQYF
V gene: TRBV3-1/TRBV3-2; D gene: -; J gene: TRBJ1-4; clone size: -; CDR3 DNA: TGTGCCAGCAGCCATGGTGGAAAACTGTTTTTT; CDR3 protein: CASSHGGKLFF
V gene: TRBV29-1; D gene: -; J gene: TRBJ1-2; clone size: -; CDR3 DNA: TGCAGCGTTGAAGAAAGTCTTCGGGATGGCTACACCTTC; CDR3 protein: CSVEESLRDGYTF
V gene: TRBV7-3; D gene: TRBD1; J gene: TRBJ1-2; clone size: -; CDR3 DNA: TGTGCCAGCAGCCCACGACAGGGGGCGGGTGGCTACACCTTC; CDR3 protein: CASSPRQGAGGYTF
V gene: TRBV27; D gene: TRBD2; J gene: TRBJ2-3; clone size: -; CDR3 DNA: TGTGCCAGCAGTTCGGGACTAGCGGGCCTCACAGATACGCAGTATTTT; CDR3 protein: CASSSGLAGLTDTQYF
V gene: TRBV30; D gene: -; J gene: TRBJ2-3; clone size: -; CDR3 DNA: TGTGCCTGGAGTGGGGTGGGACCAGATACGCAGTATTTT; CDR3 protein: CAWSGVGPDTQYF
V gene: TRBV9; D gene: TRBD1; J gene: TRBJ2-5; clone size: -; CDR3 DNA: TGTGCCAGCAGCGTAAGACAGGGTGATGGAGAGACCCAGTACTTC; CDR3 protein: CASSVRQGDGETQYF
V gene: TRBV7-2; D gene: -; J gene: TRBJ1-5; clone size: -; CDR3 DNA: TGTGCCAGCAGCTTAGGGCGGAACCAGCCCCAGCATTTT; CDR3 protein: CASSLGRNQPQHF
V gene: TRBV7-9; D gene: TRBD1; J gene: TRBJ1-6; clone size: -; CDR3 DNA: TGTGCCAGCAGCCGGACAGGCGGTATAAGCTCCTATAATTCACCCCTCCACTTT; CDR3 protein: CASSRTGGISSYNSPLHF
V gene: TRBV9; D gene: -; J gene: TRBJ2-1; clone size: -; CDR3 DNA: TGTGCCAGCAGCGTATCGGGACTTCCCTACAATGAGCAGTTCTTC; CDR3 protein: CASSVSGLPYNEQFF